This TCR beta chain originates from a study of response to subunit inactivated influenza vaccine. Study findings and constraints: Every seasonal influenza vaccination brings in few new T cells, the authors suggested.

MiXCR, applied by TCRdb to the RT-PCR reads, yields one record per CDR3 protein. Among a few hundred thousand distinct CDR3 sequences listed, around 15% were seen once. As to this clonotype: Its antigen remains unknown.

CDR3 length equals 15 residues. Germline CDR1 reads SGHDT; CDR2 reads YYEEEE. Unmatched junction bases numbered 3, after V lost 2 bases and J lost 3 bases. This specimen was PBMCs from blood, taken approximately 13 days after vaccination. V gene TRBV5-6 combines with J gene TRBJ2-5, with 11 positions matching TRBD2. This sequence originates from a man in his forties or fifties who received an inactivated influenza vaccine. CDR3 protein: CASSLLGLAEETQYF. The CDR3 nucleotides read TGTGCCAGCAGCTTATTGGGACTAGCGGAAGAGACCCAGTACTTC.